Each of the 27 T cell receptor beta chains below was sequenced from the same sample in a study of vaccination and CD4 T cells after COVID-19. Indicated treatment: approximately nine-day PBMC culture with coronavirus spike peptide pools or control peptides (ViraFEST assay). Their antigens remain unidentified. Cultured CD4+ T-cell DNA underwent Oncomine TCR Beta short-read sequencing. Each CDR3 protein is one row after TCRdb ran MiXCR on the PCR reads. The top ten clones hold roughly 12% of a sample with about 13,000 distinct CDR3 sequences, 50% of them seen once. The specimen sequenced was CD4+ T cells from blood, cultured in vitro. The receptors stem from a human donor who had recovered from COVID-19.

This chain uses TRBV20-1 with TRBJ1-5, with 8 nucleotides matching TRBD1. This CDR3 is 14 amino acids long. V dropped 3 bases and J dropped 6; count of bases not matched to a gene: 7. From germline, CDR1 is DFQATT and CDR2 SNEGSKA (reference sequence). The CDR3 DNA follows: TGCAGTGCTAGTCGAGGACAGGGACGTCAGCCCCAGCATTTT. Protein: CSASRGQGRQPQHF.

The rearrangement uses TRBV25-1 and TRBJ1-6; 9 bases fit TRBD1. Germline-derived CDR1 and CDR2 are MGHDK and SYGVNS. This CDR3 comprises 15 residues. Trimming at V came to 4 bases and at J to 7 bases, leaving 5 bases not matched to a gene. In DNA, the CDR3 is TGTGCCAGCAGTGGGGGACAGGGCTGGAATTCACCCCTCCACTTT. Encoded protein: CASSGGQGWNSPLHF. The full variable domain, completed using reference TRBV25-1 and TRBJ1-6, is EADIYQTPRYLVIGTGKKITLECSQTMGHDKMYWYQQDPGMELHLIHYSYGVNSTEKGDLSSESTVSRIRTEHFPLTLESARPSHTSQYLCASSGGQGWNSPLHFGNGTRLTVT.

The chain has TRBV2 and TRBJ1-1; D is possibly TRBD1 (6 bases). CDR3 length equals 13 residues. V shed 6 bases and J shed 0 bases, with 8 bases lying between them. Germline loops: CDR1 SNHLY, CDR2 FYNNEI. The CDR3 loop reads CASRGTLNTEAFF. As DNA, the CDR3 is TGTGCCAGCAGGGGGACATTGAACACTGAAGCTTTCTTT.

The chain recombines TRBV6-5 with TRBJ2-1, with 9 bases that match TRBD1. The CDR3 is made up of 17 amino acids. In germline, CDR1 is MNHEY, CDR2 SVGAGI. The trim removed 0 bases at V and 3 bases at J, leaving 6 bases unmatched. CDR3 residues: CASSYSKATGGYNEQFF. In DNA form, the CDR3 reads TGTGCCAGCAGTTACTCGAAGGCGACAGGGGGCTACAATGAGCAGTTCTTC.

The V and J genes are TRBV18 and TRBJ1-1; D is possibly TRBD1 (6 bases). CDR3 length equals 15 residues. Per the germline V gene, CDR1 is KGHSH and CDR2 is LQKENI. V dropped 3 bases and J dropped 1 base, with 12 bases sitting between them. The CDR3 sequence: CASSPGGSANTEAFF. Here the CDR3 DNA reads TGTGCCAGCTCACCCGGGGGCTCCGCGAACACTGAAGCTTTCTTT.

This sequence joins TRBV20-1 and TRBJ2-7, with TRBD2 identical over 10 bases. This CDR3 has 16 residues. CDR1 and CDR2 from the germline V gene are DFQATT and SNEGSKA (reference sequence). V was pared by 1 base and J by 0 bases, with 6 bases of the junction left unmatched. The CDR3 DNA reads as TGCAGTGCTAGAGGTGATAGCGGGGGGAGCTCCTACGAGCAGTACTTC. Protein: CSARGDSGGSSYEQYF.

The chain is built from TRBV5-6 and TRBJ2-3; TRBD2 aligns across 9 bases. Trimming cost V 3 bases and J 5 bases; bases outside gene matches: 7. The length of the CDR3 is 15 residues. Germline CDR1 is SGHDT and CDR2 is YYEEEE. As DNA, the CDR3 is TGTGCCAGCAGCTCGGCGGGACTAGCTGAAGATACGCAGTATTTT. Residues: CASSSAGLAEDTQYF.

The rearrangement uses TRBV19 and TRBJ1-5; no clear D. Looked up from germline, CDR1 is LNHDA and CDR2 is SQIVND (reference sequence). Deletions cut 3 bases from V and 4 bases from J, with 7 bases between. This CDR3 is 13 amino acids long. The CDR3 nucleotides are TGTGCCAGTAGTATTGAGAGAAATCAGCCCCAGCATTTT. Amino acids: CASSIERNQPQHF. Full variable domain (rest looked up from reference TRBV19 and TRBJ1-5): DGGITQSPKYLFRKEGQNVTLSCEQNLNHDAMYWYRQDPGQGLRLIYYSQIVNDFQKGDIAEGYSVSREKKESFPLTVTSAQKNPTAFYLCASSIERNQPQHFGDGTRLSIL.

This clonotype is medium-sized. The chain links TRBV20-1 to TRBJ2-3, with a tentative D call TRBD2 (5 bases). Trimming cost V 6 bases and J 2 bases, with 24 bases left between them. In germline, CDR1 is DFQATT, CDR2 SNEGSKA (reference sequence). This CDR3 is 17 amino acids long. The CDR3 sequence is CSAQPTLADFLTDTQYF. The CDR3, as DNA: TGCAGTGCCCAACCCACCCTAGCTGATTTTCTCACAGATACGCAGTATTTT.

V and J are TRBV18 and TRBJ1-2, with 7 bases that match TRBD1. The ends lost 2 bases at V and 4 bases at J; junction bases unmatched: 4. Per germline, CDR1 KGHSH and CDR2 LQKENI. The CDR3 spans 14 residues. Here the CDR3 reads CASSPTGVSYGYTF. The DNA of the CDR3 is TGTGCCAGCTCACCAACAGGGGTGAGCTATGGCTACACCTTC.

This chain uses TRBV5-1 with TRBJ1-2; tentatively, D is TRBD1 (5 bases). V lost 6 bases to trimming and J lost 0 bases, with 18 bases between them. The CDR3 has 16 amino acids. Germline V CDR1 and CDR2: SGHRS, YFSETQ. CDR3 sequence (DNA): TGCGCCAGCACCGCGGGGATCGGGGGGGCTAACTATGGCTACACCTTC. Translation: CASTAGIGGANYGYTF.

The CDR3 nucleotides are TGTGCCACACCCCCTAACGGTCGGAGGGACAATCAGCCCCAGCATTTT. It codes for CATPPNGRRDNQPQHF. The V and J genes are TRBV6-4 and TRBJ1-5; no definite D call. The CDR3 totals 16 residues. V lost 10 bases, J lost 3 bases, and 22 bases lay in between. Per the germline V gene, CDR1 is MRHNA and CDR2 is SNTAGT.

This clonotype occurred once. The chain employs TRBV30 and TRBJ1-1; D is perhaps TRBD1 (6 bases). Per the germline V gene, CDR1 is GTSNPN and CDR2 is SVGIG (reference sequence). With 3 bases removed from V and 2 bases from J, the gap between germline ends came to 16 bases. The CDR3 length is 15 residues. The DNA of the CDR3 is TGTGCCTGGAGCTGGGGGGCCCGGCTAAACACTGAAGCTTTCTTT. Translating it yields CAWSWGARLNTEAFF.

This clonotype was picked up a small number of times. The V gene is TRBV19, the J gene TRBJ2-7; 8 positions match TRBD2. Germline CDR1 LNHDA, CDR2 SQIVND (reference sequence). The V and J ends lost 6 bases and 6 bases, in that order; junction bases with no gene match: 13. This CDR3 spans 15 amino acids. The CDR3 DNA reads TGTGCCAGTAGAAGTGGGGGCGGGGGGCAAAGCGAGCAGTACTTC. Translated, it gives CASRSGGGGQSEQYF.

This clonotype appeared a few times. The chain uses TRBV7-2 and TRBJ1-1; unclear D gene. V gave up 3 bases and J gave up 2 bases, with 10 bases separating them. Germline V gene data show CDR1 as SGHTA and CDR2 as FQGNSA. CDR3 length equals 14 residues. CDR3 loop: CASSFAVINTEAFF. The CDR3 region has the DNA TGTGCCAGCAGCTTCGCAGTGATCAACACTGAAGCTTTCTTT.

As regards this clonotype: At one boundary the junction diverges from the germline segment, which might be a read error. The gene calls are TRBV24-1 and TRBJ2-5, with D possibly matching TRBD2 (6 bases). Germline V lookup: CDR1 KGHDR, CDR2 SFDVKD. CDR3 size: 17 residues. The CDR3 loop reads CASSDTSGTCWQETQYF. CDR3 sequence (DNA): TGTGCCTCCAGTGACACATCCGGGACTTGCTGGCAGGAGACCCAGTACTTC.

The chain couples TRBV6-5 to TRBJ1-4, with TRBD1 identical over 11 bases. Germline V CDR1 and CDR2: MNHEY, SVGAGI. The CDR3 consists of 15 residues. V gave up 2 bases and J gave up 7 bases; unmatched junction bases: 3. The CDR3 DNA sequence: TGTGCCAGCAGTTACGCCGGGACAGGGGGTGAAAAACTGTTTTTT. It encodes CASSYAGTGGEKLFF.

A few counts support this clonotype. The chain combines TRBV20-1 with TRBJ2-1; TRBD1 agrees at 7 bases. The CDR3 runs 14 residues. Germline V gene data show CDR1 as DFQATT and CDR2 as SNEGSKA (reference sequence). J lost 6 bases, V lost 0 bases, and 5 bases had no gene match. This CDR3 is CSARDRPGGNEQFF. CDR3 sequence (DNA): TGCAGTGCTAGAGATAGGCCAGGGGGCAATGAGCAGTTCTTC.

J is TRBJ1-2 and V is TRBV19, with TRBD1 as a possible D gene (6 bases). The germline V gene has CDR1 LNHDA and CDR2 SQIVND (reference sequence). V was clipped by 9 bases and J by 8 bases, with 13 bases between them. The CDR3 is 11 residues long. CDR3 amino acids: CASQQGRGYTF. The CDR3 DNA follows: TGTGCCAGCCAGCAGGGGAGAGGCTACACCTTC.

This clonotype was seen only a few times. The V call is TRBV19, the J call TRBJ1-4; 7 nucleotides match TRBD1. The CDR3 runs 15 residues. CDR1 LNHDA and CDR2 SQIVND come from the germline V gene (reference sequence). V dropped 3 bases and J dropped 7; count of bases not matched to a gene: 8. The CDR3 nucleotides read TGTGCCAGTAGTATGAGGGGGCTGGAAGGTGAAAAACTGTTTTTT. Translation: CASSMRGLEGEKLFF.

This chain links TRBV14 with TRBJ2-5, with TRBD2 matching over 13 bases. Germline V gene lookup returns CDR1 SGHDN and CDR2 FVKESK. J gave up 2 bases and V 4 bases, and 7 bases lay outside the gene matches. The CDR3 extends over 17 amino acids. CDR3: CASSPWGLAGRQETQYF. In DNA form, the CDR3 reads TGTGCCAGCAGCCCTTGGGGACTAGCGGGGCGACAAGAGACCCAGTACTTC.

The gene calls are TRBV30 and TRBJ1-1; tentative D call: TRBD1 (5 bases). Germline values: CDR1 GTSNPN, CDR2 SVGIG (reference sequence). The CDR3 spans 15 residues. The ends were cut back, 5 bases at V and 3 bases at J, with 19 bases in the middle. CDR3 bases: TGTGCCTGGGTCGACCTAGGGAGAGGGGACACTGAAGCTTTCTTT. It yields the protein CAWVDLGRGDTEAFF.

The V and J genes are TRBV20-1 and TRBJ2-3, with D possibly matching TRBD2 (5 bases). Between the trimmed V and J ends, which lost 0 bases and 3 bases, there was a span of 16 bases. The CDR3 is 16 residues long. Germline V lookup: CDR1 DFQATT, CDR2 SNEGSKA (reference sequence). The CDR3 reads CSARDVPAGLTDTQYF. The CDR3 DNA is TGCAGTGCTAGAGATGTCCCCGCGGGCCTTACAGATACGCAGTATTTT.

V is TRBV18 and J is TRBJ1-1; the D is unclear. The germline gives CDR1 KGHSH, CDR2 LQKENI. The CDR3 runs to 16 residues. V shed 2 bases and J shed 1 base, with 14 bases lying between them. CDR3 bases: TGTGCCAGCTCACCATTGATCAACCCCACGAACACTGAAGCTTTCTTT. Its protein is CASSPLINPTNTEAFF. The full variable domain, rest sourced from reference TRBV18 and TRBJ1-1, is NAGVMQNPRHLVRRRGQEARLRCSPMKGHSHVYWYRQLPEEGLKFMVYLQKENIIDESGMPKERFSAEFPKEGPSILRIQQVVRGDSAAYFCASSPLINPTNTEAFFGQGTRLTVV.

This clonotype was observed a handful of times. V and J are TRBV20-1 and TRBJ1-6; D perhaps matches TRBD1 (5 bases). The germline gives CDR1 DFQATT, CDR2 SNEGSKA (reference sequence). Trimming removed 6 bases from V and 8 bases from J, with 23 bases in between. There are 16 residues in the CDR3. The CDR3 reads CSAPFEGTAGDSPLHF. DNA for the CDR3: TGCAGTGCCCCCTTTGAGGGGACGGCGGGAGATTCACCCCTCCACTTT.

Only one count was recorded for this clonotype. The chain joins TRBV5-1 to TRBJ1-2; D perhaps matches TRBD1 (6 bases). The V end was cut by 4 bases, the J end by 7 bases, with 14 bases between. The CDR3 is made up of 13 amino acids. The germline V gene encodes CDR1 SGHRS and CDR2 YFSETQ. The CDR3 DNA is TGCGCCAGCAGCCTCGGGACACCCGGTGGCTACACCTTC. Its translation: CASSLGTPGGYTF. Supplemented by reference TRBV5-1 and TRBJ1-2, the full variable domain reads KAGVTQTPRYLIKTRGQQVTLSCSPISGHRSVSWYQQTPGQGLQFLFEYFSETQRNKGNFPGRFSGRQFSNSRSEMNVSTLELGDSALYLCASSLGTPGGYTFGSGTRLTVV.

This clonotype was found a few times. The chain joins TRBV2 to TRBJ2-5; 11 nucleotides align to TRBD1. V shed 5 bases and J 2 bases; nucleotides not matched to a gene: 1. From germline, CDR1 is SNHLY and CDR2 FYNNEI. The CDR3 contains 14 residues. The CDR3 DNA reads TGTGCCAGCAGTAGGGACAGGGGGCAAGAGACCCAGTACTTC. Its translation is CASSRDRGQETQYF.